The clone carrying this TCR beta chain showed up just a few times. The record originates from a study of blood T cells in healthy people across ages. It was with a sample-barcoded 5' primer and a J-beta primer mix that a second PCR of roughly 7 to 12 cycles was run. TCRdb called the 5' RACE reads again in MiXCR, with one record for every CDR3 protein. This table has approximately 1,000,000 distinct CDR3 sequences, around two fifths appearing once. The source material was blood. The sequence was obtained from a man younger than 35 in good health.

CDR3 DNA: TGTGCCAGCAGCGTATCGGGCACTCAGCAAGAGACCCAGTACTTC. Translating gives CASSVSGTQQETQYF. The V and J genes are TRBV9 and TRBJ2-5; D unresolved. V was clipped by 1 base and J by 2 bases, with 12 bases between them. The CDR3 runs 15 residues. Germline CDR1 is SGDLS and CDR2 is YYNGEE.